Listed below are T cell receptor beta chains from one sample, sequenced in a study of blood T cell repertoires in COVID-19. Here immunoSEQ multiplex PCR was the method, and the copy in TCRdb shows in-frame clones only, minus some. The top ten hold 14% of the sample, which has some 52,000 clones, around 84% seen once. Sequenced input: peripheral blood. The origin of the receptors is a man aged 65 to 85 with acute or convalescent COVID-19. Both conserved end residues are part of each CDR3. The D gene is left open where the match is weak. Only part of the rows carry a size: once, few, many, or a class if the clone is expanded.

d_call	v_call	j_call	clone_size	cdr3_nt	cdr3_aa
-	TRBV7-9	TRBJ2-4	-	TGTGCCAGCAGCTTATTCGGGGCCAAAAACATTCAGTACTTC	CASSLFGAKNIQYF
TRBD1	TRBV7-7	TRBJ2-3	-	TGTGCTAGCAGCCTCGGGACAGGGGTTGCAGATACGCAGTATTTT	CASSLGTGVADTQYF
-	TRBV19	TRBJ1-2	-	TGTGCCAGTAGTCGCAGGTACTATGGCTACACCTTC	CASSRRYYGYTF
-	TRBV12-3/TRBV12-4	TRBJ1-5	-	TGTGCCAGCAGTTTAATTGAGGGTCAGCCCCAGCATTTT	CASSLIEGQPQHF
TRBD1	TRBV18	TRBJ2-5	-	TGTGCCAGCTCACCTCAGACAGGGCAAGAGACCCAGTACTTC	CASSPQTGQETQYF
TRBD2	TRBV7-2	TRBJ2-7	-	TGTGCCAGCAGCCATCGGGAGGCCCGCTCCTACGAGCAGTACTTC	CASSHREARSYEQYF
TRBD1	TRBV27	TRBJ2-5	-	TGTGCCAGCAGTGCGGACAGGGGAAAGGCCCAGTACTTC	CASSADRGKAQYF
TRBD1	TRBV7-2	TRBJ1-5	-	TGTGCCAGCAGCTTTACAGGGGGCGCAAAGCAGCCCCAGCATTTT	CASSFTGGAKQPQHF
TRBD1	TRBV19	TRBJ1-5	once	TGTGCCACCAAAGGGACAGGGGATGCCCAGCCCCAGCATTTT	CATKGTGDAQPQHF
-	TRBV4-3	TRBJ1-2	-	TGCGCCAGCAGCCAAGAGAGGAGGGTTGGCGGCTACACCTTC	CASSQERRVGGYTF
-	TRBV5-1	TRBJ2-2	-	TGCGCCAGCAGCTTTGTAGCGAGCACCGGGGAGCTGTTTTTT	CASSFVASTGELFF
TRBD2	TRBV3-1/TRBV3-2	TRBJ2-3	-	TGTGCCAGCAGCCAAGGGGTAGCGGGGGCTGATACGCAGTATTTT	CASSQGVAGADTQYF
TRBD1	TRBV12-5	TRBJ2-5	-	TGTGCTAGTGGTTTGTCTGACAGGGAGGAGACCCAGTACTTC	CASGLSDREETQYF
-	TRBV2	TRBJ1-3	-	TGTGCCAGCAGGACGACAGGAGCTGGAAACACCATATATTTT	CASRTTGAGNTIYF
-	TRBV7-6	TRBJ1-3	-	TGTGCCAGCAGACGAACAGGCTCTGGAAACACCATATATTTT	CASRRTGSGNTIYF
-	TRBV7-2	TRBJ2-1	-	TGTGCCAGCAGCTTAGGACTCGGCAATGAGCAGTTCTTC	CASSLGLGNEQFF
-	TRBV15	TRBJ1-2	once	TGTGCCACCAGCAGAGACCGGGACACAGCTAACTATGGCTACACCTTC	CATSRDRDTANYGYTF